The entry below describes one T cell receptor (beta chain). The source of the sample is a study of T cell changes during pregnancy in multiple sclerosis. Trimming stripped 0 bases from V and 4 bases from J, with 12 bases between. Germline values: CDR1 MRHNA, CDR2 SNTAGT. CDR3 length: 15 amino acids. Clones were read by immunoSEQ multiplex PCR, and TCRdb kept only the in-frame ones, dropping some. The table lists around 80,000 clones, about 90% of them singletons. Material: peripheral blood, obtained before pregnancy. V usage is TRBV6-4 and J usage is TRBJ1-2; perhaps TRBD1 as D (5 bases). This TCR was sampled from a female donor with multiple sclerosis, enrolled in a pregnancy study. CDR3 loop: CASSDSGGAVYGYTF. Written as DNA, the CDR3 is TGTGCCAGCAGTGACTCGGGGGGTGCAGTCTATGGCTACACCTTC.